The sample holds a few counts of the clone carrying this TCR beta chain. Its cognate antigen is unknown. TCRdb independently ran MiXCR on the reads; one entry per CDR3 protein. This table has approximately 110,000 distinct CDR3 sequences, around 30% appearing once. This specimen comes from a study of T cell repertoires in cytomegalovirus infection. In the study overall: CMV epitopes in the study were HLA-C-restricted (recently identified) and HLA-B-restricted (well studied). Indications came from public TCR beta signatures; they pointed to CMV infection and to a matching HLA type. Study observations and caveats: Frequencies of public TCR beta families were cumulated, and this identified carriers of CMV plus the relevant HLA. The ex vivo response showed dominance by HLA-C-restricted CMV-specific TCR beta clonotypes.

CDR1 and CDR2 from the germline V gene are SGHKS and YYEKEE (reference sequence). The CDR3 is 16 amino acids. J lost 9 bases, V lost 3 bases, and 16 bases had no gene match. The origin of this receptor is a human donor in good health (CMV status not recorded). Some clones in this sample may be carry-over from other donors' samples. Sequences were derived from CD8+ T cells from cultured PBMCs, sampled from culture after CMV antigen stimulation. This chain joins TRBV5-5 and TRBJ1-2; 8 bases match TRBD1. DNA of the CDR3: TGTGCCAGCAGCTGGGGAACTACAGGGGGTGGCGGGAGCTACACCTTC. As protein: CASSWGTTGGGGSYTF.